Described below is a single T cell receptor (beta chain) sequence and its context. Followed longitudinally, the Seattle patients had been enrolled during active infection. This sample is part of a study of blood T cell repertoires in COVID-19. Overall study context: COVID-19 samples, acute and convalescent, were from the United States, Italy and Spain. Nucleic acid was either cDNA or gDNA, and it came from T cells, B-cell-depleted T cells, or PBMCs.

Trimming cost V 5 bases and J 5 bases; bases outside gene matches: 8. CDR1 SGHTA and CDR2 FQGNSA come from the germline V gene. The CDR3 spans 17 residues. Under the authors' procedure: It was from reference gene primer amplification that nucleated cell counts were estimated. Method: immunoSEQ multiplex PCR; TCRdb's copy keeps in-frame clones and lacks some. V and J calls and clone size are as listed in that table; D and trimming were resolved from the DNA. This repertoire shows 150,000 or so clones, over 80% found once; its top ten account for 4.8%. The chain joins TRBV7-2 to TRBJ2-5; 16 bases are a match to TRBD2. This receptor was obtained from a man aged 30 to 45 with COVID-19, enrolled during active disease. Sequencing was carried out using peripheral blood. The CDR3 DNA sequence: TGTGCCAGCAGCCATGGGACTAGCGGGGGGGCCTGGGAGACCCAGTACTTC. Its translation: CASSHGTSGGAWETQYF. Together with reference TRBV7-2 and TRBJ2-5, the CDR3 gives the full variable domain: GAGVSQSPSNKVTEKGKDVELRCDPISGHTALYWYRQSLGQGLEFLIYFQGNSAPDKSGLPSDRFSAERTGGSVSTLTIQRTQQEDSAVYLCASSHGTSGGAWETQYFGPGTRLLVL.